A single T cell receptor beta chain is shown here with its context. Its antigen is not identified. Unique molecular identifiers featured in how the TCRbeta library was prepared. TCRdb analysed the PCR reads with MiXCR anew, one entry per CDR3 protein. This table has 250,000 to 400,000 distinct CDR3 sequences, roughly 25% appearing once. This entry is derived from a study of T-cell reconstitution after alpha-beta-depleted transplantation in children. Findings and limits, study-wide: T-cell counts and diversity at one year following transplant were attributed mainly to newly produced T cells. Expanded graft clones numbering several hundred reportedly gave rise to alpha-beta T cells about two months after transplant.

CDR3 length equals 15 residues. Germline V gives CDR1 LNHNV, CDR2 YYDKDF (reference sequence). Trimming took 0 bases from V and 2 from J, leaving 11 bases between them. The chain links TRBV15 to TRBJ2-7; D gene unclear. This sample comprised PBMCs, mostly from graft donor cells, obtained 180 days after TCRalphabeta/CD19-depleted stem cell transplant. This TCR was sampled from a male patient aged 5 to 17 who had a stem cell transplant for acute lymphoblastic leukemia, so the T cells may come from the graft donor. In nucleotides, the CDR3 is TGTGCCACCAGCAGAGATTTCGGCAGAGCCTACGAGCAGTACTTC. Translated, it gives CATSRDFGRAYEQYF. Complete variable domain (other parts from reference TRBV15 and TRBJ2-7): DAMVIQNPRYQVTQFGKPVTLSCSQTLNHNVMYWYQQKSSQAPKLLFHYYDKDFNNEADTPDNFQSRRPNTSFCFLDIRSPGLGDTAMYLCATSRDFGRAYEQYFGPGTRLTVT.